This TCR beta chain emerged from a study of response to subunit inactivated influenza vaccine. TCRdb used MiXCR to reprocess the RT-PCR reads, holding one entry per CDR3 protein. The table records 650,000 to 800,000 distinct CDR3 sequences, approximately 17% of them present only once. This clonotype has ten or more counts. Its antigen is undetermined. V dropped 2 bases and J dropped 5; count of bases not matched to a gene: 6. CDR3 length equals 13 residues. In germline, CDR1 is DFQATT, CDR2 SNEGSKA (reference sequence). Points from the study as a whole: There was a suggestion from the authors that each seasonal influenza vaccination recruits few new T cells.

This chain links TRBV20-1 with TRBJ2-7; TRBD1 agrees at 7 bases. The material sequenced was PBMCs from blood, taken less than 6 days after vaccination. The sequence was obtained from a man between 45 and 60 years old who received an inactivated influenza vaccine. CDR3: CSARRDRGHEQYF. The CDR3 DNA reads as TGCAGTGCTAGAAGGGACAGAGGCCACGAGCAGTACTTC.